These 9 T cell receptor beta chains came from one sample sequenced in a study of T cell clonotyping in hematopoietic cell transplantation. Only in-frame clones appear in the TCRdb table, and some are missing; sequencing was by immunoSEQ multiplex PCR. Here the sample spans fewer than 7,500 clones, just over 75% being singletons. The sample was PBMCs, taken 100 days after allogeneic stem cell transplant. All receptors derive from a male patient between 45 and 60 years old who had an allogeneic stem cell transplant from an unrelated donor, so the T cells may come from the graft donor. Some clones in this sample may be carry-over from other donors' samples.

The chain's CDR3 is CASSFPGDEQYF. The CDR3 nucleotides read TGCGCCAGCAGCTTTCCTGGGGACGAGCAGTACTTC. The rearrangement uses TRBV5-1 and TRBJ2-7; no clear D. This CDR3 is built from 12 residues. The germline V and J ends were trimmed by 2 bases and 5 bases, with 8 bases remaining between them. Per germline, CDR1 SGHRS and CDR2 YFSETQ.

V is TRBV30 and J is TRBJ2-7; D is perhaps TRBD1 (5 bases). The J call may be mistaken, given a closer DNA end match to TRBJ2-1. This CDR3 is built from 14 residues. Germline CDR1 and CDR2: GTSNPN and SVGIG (reference sequence). The CDR3 loop reads CAWRDPRDYNEQFF. CDR3 coding DNA: TGTGCCTGGAGGGACCCCAGGGACTACAATGAGCAGTTCTTC.

Concerning this clone: The junction departs from the called germline gene at one end, perhaps through a read error. This chain joins TRBV9 and TRBJ2-7; 8 bases map to TRBD1. CDR3 length: 16 amino acids. Looked up from germline, CDR1 is SGDLS and CDR2 is YYNGEE. This chain's CDR3 is CASSVDTGGTSYEQYF. DNA for the CDR3: TGTGCCAGTAGCGTAGATACAGGGGGGACCTCCTACGAGCAGTACTTC.

V gene TRBV29-1 combines with J gene TRBJ2-7, with 9 bases that match TRBD2. Germline lookup yields CDR1 SQVTM and CDR2 ANQGSEA. V dropped 5 bases and J dropped 3; count of bases not matched to a gene: 14. The CDR3 runs 16 residues. The DNA for the CDR3 is TGCAGCGTTTCAATTATAGCGGGGGCGCGGGGCTACGAGCAGTACTTC. Translation gives CSVSIIAGARGYEQYF.

The CDR3 DNA is TGCGCCAGCAGCCCAGCACAGGGTTGGAACGAGCAGTACTTC. Translation gives CASSPAQGWNEQYF. The V call is TRBV5-1, the J call TRBJ2-7, with a tentative D call TRBD1 (6 bases). This CDR3 contains 14 residues. CDR1 is SGHRS and CDR2 is YFSETQ in the germline V gene. Trimming pared 4 bases from V and 5 bases from J, leaving 16 bases between.

The chain carries TRBV30 and TRBJ1-1; D not certain. This CDR3 comprises 15 residues. In germline, CDR1 is GTSNPN, CDR2 SVGIG (reference sequence). V gave up 2 bases and J gave up 1 base, with 14 bases separating them. The CDR3 here is CAWSKGLSANTEAFF. DNA of the CDR3: TGTGCCTGGAGTAAAGGGCTATCGGCGAACACTGAAGCTTTCTTT.

The count of this clone is one. V usage is TRBV5-1 and J usage is TRBJ2-6; D not resolved. V was pared by 0 bases and J by 0 bases, with 7 bases between. Germline loops: CDR1 SGHRS, CDR2 YFSETQ. The CDR3 spans 16 residues. The CDR3 loop is CASSLGTASGANVLTF. Here the CDR3 DNA reads TGCGCCAGCAGCTTGGGGACCGCCTCTGGGGCCAACGTCCTGACTTTC.

The chain combines TRBV5-6 with TRBJ2-7, with TRBD2 identical over 8 bases. There are 15 residues in the CDR3. Germline V gives CDR1 SGHDT, CDR2 YYEEEE. V lost 9 bases, J lost 2 bases, and 13 bases stayed unmatched. CDR3 in amino acids: CATFSRLAGTYEQYF. In DNA, the CDR3 is TGTGCCACCTTCTCCCGGCTAGCGGGTACCTACGAGCAGTACTTC.

The chain has TRBV6-5 and TRBJ1-1; D is perhaps TRBD1 (5 bases). Germline V gene sequence: CDR1 MNHEY, CDR2 SVGAGI. The CDR3 extends over 14 amino acids. The V gene lost 0 bases and the J gene lost 8 bases, with 13 bases spanning the gap. Written as DNA, the CDR3 is TGTGCCAGCAGTTACTCGAGGGACGGTAAGGAAGCTTTCTTT. Protein: CASSYSRDGKEAFF.